Listed below are T cell receptor beta chains from one sample, sequenced in a study of T cells after yellow fever vaccination. MiXCR, run by TCRdb on the 5' RACE reads, gives a single entry per CDR3 protein. Here the sample spans hundreds of thousands of distinct CDR3 sequences, roughly 8.7% being singletons. Sequencing was performed on PBMCs, taken on the day of the first yellow fever vaccination. The receptors come from a man between 18 and 35 years old who received the YFV17D yellow fever vaccine. Both conserved end residues are trimmed from each CDR3. Each record gives: V gene, J gene, CDR3 protein.

v_gene: TRBV4-1; j_gene: TRBJ2-3; CDR3aa: ASSQDKGARWEDTQY
v_gene: TRBV4-3; j_gene: TRBJ2-3; CDR3aa: ASSREGLVRNTQY
v_gene: TRBV7-2; j_gene: TRBJ2-2; CDR3aa: ASSNRLGTGELF
v_gene: TRBV4-1; j_gene: TRBJ1-6; CDR3aa: ASSQDHGQGFNIYSPLH
v_gene: TRBV6-1; j_gene: TRBJ2-7; CDR3aa: ASSQAGTIPREQY
v_gene: TRBV5-1; j_gene: TRBJ2-3; CDR3aa: ASSPGTGGSTDTQY
v_gene: TRBV4-2; j_gene: TRBJ2-7; CDR3aa: ASSNERDYEQY
v_gene: TRBV29-1; j_gene: TRBJ2-7; CDR3aa: SVVKSDSYEQY
v_gene: TRBV20-1; j_gene: TRBJ2-5; CDR3aa: SAIIRDYQETQY
v_gene: TRBV5-1; j_gene: TRBJ2-2; CDR3aa: ASSLAGGGGELF
v_gene: TRBV20-1; j_gene: TRBJ2-3; CDR3aa: SPLGRKGSTDTQY
v_gene: TRBV5-1; j_gene: TRBJ2-6; CDR3aa: ASRRDSAGANVLT
v_gene: TRBV5-4; j_gene: TRBJ2-2; CDR3aa: ASKGGGTGELF
v_gene: TRBV6-2/TRBV6-3; j_gene: TRBJ2-3; CDR3aa: ASTLHSYTDTQY
v_gene: TRBV10-3; j_gene: TRBJ2-3; CDR3aa: AISSKLAGSTTDTQY
v_gene: TRBV5-5; j_gene: TRBJ1-4; CDR3aa: ASSLDQNEKLF
v_gene: TRBV7-3; j_gene: TRBJ2-2; CDR3aa: ASSAHTPRGDTGELF
v_gene: TRBV7-6; j_gene: TRBJ2-7; CDR3aa: ASSSSLYEQY
v_gene: TRBV7-2; j_gene: TRBJ1-1; CDR3aa: ASSFVQATSAF
v_gene: TRBV7-3; j_gene: TRBJ2-2; CDR3aa: ASSLIPILVPSGANTGELF
v_gene: TRBV5-1; j_gene: TRBJ1-1; CDR3aa: ASSPSFIGSGNTEAF
v_gene: TRBV12-3/TRBV12-4; j_gene: TRBJ2-5; CDR3aa: ASSFWGDYQETQY
v_gene: TRBV5-1; j_gene: TRBJ2-3; CDR3aa: ASSQGQGGADTQY
v_gene: TRBV5-1; j_gene: TRBJ2-5; CDR3aa: ASSLRQNTGETQY
v_gene: TRBV6-5; j_gene: TRBJ1-6; CDR3aa: ASSYAQGVSPLH
v_gene: TRBV20-1; j_gene: TRBJ2-7; CDR3aa: SARAGPLGSYEQY
v_gene: TRBV6-2/TRBV6-3; j_gene: TRBJ1-2; CDR3aa: ASRSILPLQVRGPGDYGYT
v_gene: TRBV6-2/TRBV6-3; j_gene: TRBJ2-1; CDR3aa: ASSPADGSYNEQF
v_gene: TRBV18; j_gene: TRBJ2-2; CDR3aa: ASSPMTHNTGELF
v_gene: TRBV21-1; j_gene: TRBJ1-5; CDR3aa: ASSKPIQATNQPQH
v_gene: TRBV9; j_gene: TRBJ1-2; CDR3aa: ASSASTSDYGYT
v_gene: TRBV5-4; j_gene: TRBJ2-1; CDR3aa: ASSPTADRGQYNEQF
v_gene: TRBV12-3/TRBV12-4; j_gene: TRBJ2-7; CDR3aa: ASGRGVSYEQY
v_gene: TRBV5-8; j_gene: TRBJ2-1; CDR3aa: ASRGPGPNEQF
v_gene: TRBV27; j_gene: TRBJ1-2; CDR3aa: ASSSSGGEGYT
v_gene: TRBV5-4; j_gene: TRBJ1-6; CDR3aa: ASSPRPPGQGVTPLH
v_gene: TRBV19; j_gene: TRBJ2-5; CDR3aa: ASSRGRDQETQY
v_gene: TRBV5-1; j_gene: TRBJ2-5; CDR3aa: ASSTERLSGGGETQY
v_gene: TRBV5-1; j_gene: TRBJ1-4; CDR3aa: ASSLEGRRNEKLF
v_gene: TRBV18; j_gene: TRBJ1-1; CDR3aa: ASSLIVGTLNTEAF
v_gene: TRBV24-1; j_gene: TRBJ2-5; CDR3aa: ATSETARETQY
v_gene: TRBV19; j_gene: TRBJ2-4; CDR3aa: ASSPRQLAKNIQY
v_gene: TRBV7-6; j_gene: TRBJ2-5; CDR3aa: ASSQTTPETQY
v_gene: TRBV5-5; j_gene: TRBJ2-1; CDR3aa: ASSLWAGQRNEQF
v_gene: TRBV6-1; j_gene: TRBJ1-6; CDR3aa: ASRWTGSNSPLH
v_gene: TRBV3-1; j_gene: TRBJ1-1; CDR3aa: ASSRWDSRYTEAF
v_gene: TRBV10-3; j_gene: TRBJ2-1; CDR3aa: AISGQGARNEQF
v_gene: TRBV20-1; j_gene: TRBJ2-3; CDR3aa: SAEYDPSGGPTDTQY
v_gene: TRBV10-2; j_gene: TRBJ1-1; CDR3aa: ASITGGGAGKEAF
v_gene: TRBV5-6; j_gene: TRBJ1-2; CDR3aa: ASSQARGSGYT
v_gene: TRBV2; j_gene: TRBJ1-5; CDR3aa: ASSLTGVGNQPQH
v_gene: TRBV5-4; j_gene: TRBJ2-4; CDR3aa: ASSLGWGTPKTIQY
v_gene: TRBV7-2; j_gene: TRBJ2-4; CDR3aa: ASSPAAARIQY